A single sample is the source of the 24 T cell receptor beta chains below, sequenced in a study of identical twins. Each CDR3 protein is one row after TCRdb ran MiXCR on the 5' RACE reads. The table has 150,000 or so distinct CDR3 sequences, roughly 3.5% seen once. Sequences were obtained from memory T cells sorted from blood. The receptors originated from a young man in good health.

This clonotype was seen more than once but under ten times. J is TRBJ1-2 and V is TRBV12-3 or TRBV12-4; 9 bases agree with TRBD1. Losses at the gene ends were 5 bases for V and 7 bases for J; bases not matched to a gene: 8. The CDR3 runs to 14 residues. CDR3 amino acids: CASSHQQGASGYTF. The CDR3 DNA reads TGTGCCAGCAGTCATCAACAGGGGGCCTCTGGCTACACCTTC.

This clonotype was detected many times. J is TRBJ1-1 and V is TRBV3-1; a weak D match, TRBD1 (5 bases). The germline V and J ends were trimmed by 4 bases and 1 base, with 13 bases remaining between them. From germline, CDR1 is LGHDT and CDR2 YNNKEL (reference sequence). CDR3 length: 15 amino acids. The CDR3 coding sequence is TGTGCCAGCAGCCCGCAAGACAGTTCGAACACTGAAGCTTTCTTT. Protein product: CASSPQDSSNTEAFF.

This clonotype was seen ten or more times. The chain employs TRBV13 and TRBJ1-1, with D maybe TRBD1 (5 bases). Germline V gene sequence: CDR1 PRHDT, CDR2 FYEKMQ (reference sequence). This CDR3 region has 16 residues. The V gene lost 5 bases and the J gene lost 5 bases, with 21 bases spanning the gap. For the CDR3, the DNA is TGTGCCAGCAGCATAGATTCGTTTCCCAGGGTAACTGAAGCTTTCTTT. Amino acids: CASSIDSFPRVTEAFF.

This clonotype was detected many times. This chain joins TRBV12-3 or TRBV12-4 and TRBJ1-1; D may be TRBD1 (5 bases). CDR3 length: 12 amino acids. Trimming left V 4 bases short and J 8 bases short, with 11 bases between. The CDR3 sequence: CASSYPRGEAFF. CDR3 sequence (DNA): TGTGCCAGCAGTTACCCTAGGGGAGAAGCTTTCTTT.

This clonotype was counted at least ten times. Here the CDR3 reads CATSDPQIRGEQYF. The CDR3 nucleotides read TGTGCCACCAGTGACCCGCAGATAAGGGGGGAGCAGTACTTC. The chain uses TRBV24-1 and TRBJ2-7, with D possibly TRBD1 on 6 matching bases. CDR1 is KGHDR and CDR2 is SFDVKD in the germline V gene. V was shortened by 4 bases and J by 7 bases, with 16 bases between the two germline ends. The CDR3 is made up of 14 amino acids.

This clonotype was seen at least ten times. The J gene is TRBJ1-2, the V gene TRBV7-9; 7 bases map to TRBD1. This CDR3 spans 14 amino acids. Per germline, CDR1 SEHNR and CDR2 FQNEAQ (reference sequence). With 5 bases clipped from V and 3 bases from J, the junction kept 6 bases outside the gene matches. The CDR3 DNA sequence: TGTGCCAGCAGCCAGGGGGTCCGGGACTATGGCTACACCTTC. Its protein product is CASSQGVRDYGYTF.

At least ten counts were recorded for this clonotype. The rearrangement uses TRBV5-1 and TRBJ1-4; D unclear. Germline V gene sequence: CDR1 SGHRS, CDR2 YFSETQ. The CDR3 loop spans 14 amino acids. Trimming took off 4 bases at V and 8 bases at J, with 15 bases between the two ends. CDR3 loop: CASSPGPSSEKLFF. Here the CDR3 DNA reads TGCGCCAGCAGCCCCGGGCCAAGTTCAGAAAAACTGTTTTTT. The complete variable domain, with remaining parts taken from reference TRBV5-1 and TRBJ1-4, reads KAGVTQTPRYLIKTRGQQVTLSCSPISGHRSVSWYQQTPGQGLQFLFEYFSETQRNKGNFPGRFSGRQFSNSRSEMNVSTLELGDSALYLCASSPGPSSEKLFFGSGTQLSVL.

This clonotype has at least ten counts. J is TRBJ2-1 and V is TRBV30; possibly TRBD2 for D (6 bases). V lost 6 bases, J lost 4 bases, and 16 bases lay in between. CDR1 and CDR2 (germline): GTSNPN, SVGIG (reference sequence). CDR3 length: 14 residues. The CDR3: CACNGGRMYNEQFF. DNA of the CDR3: TGTGCCTGTAACGGGGGACGGATGTACAATGAGCAGTTCTTC. The complete variable domain, with remaining parts taken from reference TRBV30 and TRBJ2-1, reads SQTIHQWPATLVQPVGSPLSLECTVEGTSNPNLYWYRQAAGRGLQLLFYSVGIGQISSEVPQNLSASRPQDRQFILSSKKLLLSDSGFYLCACNGGRMYNEQFFGPGTRLTVL.

This rearrangement joins TRBV29-1 to TRBJ2-1; TRBD2 agrees at 12 bases. In germline, CDR1 is SQVTM, CDR2 ANQGSEA. The V gene end was trimmed by 5 bases and the J gene end by 9 bases; junction bases not matched to a gene: 5. The CDR3 has 13 amino acids. In DNA, the CDR3 is TGCAGCGTTAAGGGACTAGCGGGCTTTGAGCAGTTCTTC. This codes for CSVKGLAGFEQFF.

This clonotype was recorded at least ten times. The chain combines TRBV7-2 with TRBJ2-5; TRBD2 agrees at 10 bases. CDR3 length equals 14 residues. V was pared by 5 bases and J by 7 bases, with 7 bases of the junction left unmatched. In germline, CDR1 is SGHTA, CDR2 FQGNSA. DNA of the CDR3: TGTGCCAGCAGCGCTGGGACTAGCGTGGGGACCCAGTACTTC. Translation: CASSAGTSVGTQYF.

In its sample, this clonotype was seen many times. This sequence joins TRBV3-1 and TRBJ1-1; 7 bases match TRBD1. The CDR3 length is 14 residues. V was pared by 4 bases and J by 5 bases, with 7 bases of the junction left unmatched. The germline V gene encodes CDR1 LGHDT and CDR2 YNNKEL (reference sequence). This CDR3 reads CASSPGQEATEAFF. The CDR3 coding sequence is TGTGCCAGCAGCCCCGGACAGGAGGCAACTGAAGCTTTCTTT.

This clonotype has at least ten counts. The chain carries TRBV7-2 and TRBJ2-4; 11 bases line up with TRBD2. CDR1 is SGHTA, CDR2 FQGNSA, per germline. V shed 1 base and J 0 bases; nucleotides not matched to a gene: 2. CDR3 length equals 17 residues. The chain's CDR3 is CASSLGGLAGAKNIQYF. CDR3 coding DNA: TGTGCCAGCAGCTTAGGAGGACTAGCGGGAGCCAAAAACATTCAGTACTTC.

The chain links TRBV7-2 to TRBJ1-5, with D uncertain. Germline values: CDR1 SGHTA, CDR2 FQGNSA. The V gene lost 5 bases and the J gene lost 5 bases, with 10 bases spanning the gap. The CDR3 spans 13 residues. In nucleotides, the CDR3 is TGTGCCAGCAGCACGGCGGGGTATCAGCCCCAGCATTTT. Translation gives CASSTAGYQPQHF.

This clonotype showed up just a few times. The J gene is TRBJ2-5, the V gene TRBV3-1; 9 nucleotides align to TRBD2. V lost 5 bases and J lost 5; bases outside the gene matches: 9. CDR3 length: 15 residues. Germline V gives CDR1 LGHDT, CDR2 YNNKEL (reference sequence). CDR3 coding DNA: TGTGCCAGCAGCTACATAGCGGGAGAGAGGGAGACCCAGTACTTC. The encoded protein is CASSYIAGERETQYF.

There are many counts of this clonotype. The CDR3 region is CASIPDRATSGNTDTQYF. As DNA, the CDR3 is TGTGCCAGCATCCCGGACAGGGCGACTAGCGGGAACACAGATACGCAGTATTTT. V usage is TRBV5-4 and J usage is TRBJ2-3; 11 nucleotides match TRBD2. Germline CDR1 and CDR2: SGHNT and YYREEE (reference sequence). The CDR3 consists of 18 residues. V trimming: 6 bases; J trimming: 2 bases; junction bases outside the gene matches: 14.

Many counts were recorded for this clonotype. The rearrangement links TRBV20-1 to TRBJ2-5; D could derive from TRBD1 or TRBD2 (5 bases each). CDR1 is DFQATT and CDR2 is SNEGSKA in the germline V gene (reference sequence). The CDR3 is made up of 12 amino acids. The germline V and J ends were trimmed by 6 bases and 0 bases, with 8 bases remaining between them. CDR3 DNA sequence: TGCAGTGCCAGGGAGTACCAAGAGACCCAGTACTTC. The encoded protein is CSAREYQETQYF.

This clonotype was observed at least ten times. The chain carries TRBV7-2 and TRBJ2-5, with unresolved D. The CDR3 runs 14 residues. The V and J ends lost 5 bases and 4 bases respectively, with 14 bases between them. The germline gives CDR1 SGHTA, CDR2 FQGNSA. CDR3 sequence (DNA): TGTGCCAGCAGCCGTTCTCGATGGGGAGAGACCCAGTACTTC. Protein sequence: CASSRSRWGETQYF. The complete variable domain, with remaining parts taken from reference TRBV7-2 and TRBJ2-5, reads GAGVSQSPSNKVTEKGKDVELRCDPISGHTALYWYRQSLGQGLEFLIYFQGNSAPDKSGLPSDRFSAERTGGSVSTLTIQRTQQEDSAVYLCASSRSRWGETQYFGPGTRLLVL.

This clonotype was seen repeatedly, ten times or more. The chain has TRBV4-1 and TRBJ1-1, with D maybe TRBD1 (5 bases). Germline lookup yields CDR1 MGHRA and CDR2 YSYEKL. The CDR3 contains 17 residues. The ends were cut back, 0 bases at V and 0 bases at J, with 14 bases in the middle. The CDR3, as DNA: TGCGCCAGCAGCCAAGATCTGACAGACCTTTTGAACACTGAAGCTTTCTTT. Its translation is CASSQDLTDLLNTEAFF.

This clonotype has ten or more counts. The V call is TRBV28, the J call TRBJ1-1; D not certain. Germline values: CDR1 MDHEN, CDR2 SYDVKM. The CDR3 loop spans 12 amino acids. V was clipped by 7 bases and J by 3 bases, with 9 bases between them. The CDR3 sequence: CASTTDDTEAFF. The CDR3 DNA reads as TGTGCCAGCACCACGGATGACACTGAAGCTTTCTTT.

This clonotype has ten or more counts. V gene TRBV5-1 combines with J gene TRBJ2-2; the D is unclear. Per germline, CDR1 SGHRS and CDR2 YFSETQ. This CDR3 contains 14 residues. V shed 0 bases and J shed 4 bases, with 7 bases lying between them. In nucleotides, the CDR3 is TGCGCCAGCAGCTTGGACGTAGCCACCGGGGAGCTGTTTTTT. It translates to CASSLDVATGELFF.

This clonotype was picked up a small number of times. The genes are TRBV30 and TRBJ2-1; 9 bases map to TRBD2. This CDR3 is built from 12 residues. V dropped 3 bases and J dropped 10; count of bases not matched to a gene: 4. Germline loops: CDR1 GTSNPN, CDR2 SVGIG (reference sequence). The CDR3 nucleotides are TGTGCCTGGAGGGGGCTAGCGGGAGAGCAGTTCTTC. It specifies CAWRGLAGEQFF.

The chain links TRBV27 to TRBJ2-2; 9 nucleotides align to TRBD1. The V segment lost 3 bases and the J segment 3 bases; nucleotides outside the gene matches: 5. CDR1 and CDR2 (germline): MNHEY, SMNVEV (reference sequence). The CDR3 covers 16 residues. CDR3 in DNA: TGTGCCAGCAGTTTTGGGACAGGGAGATACACCGGGGAGCTGTTTTTT. It codes for CASSFGTGRYTGELFF.

This clonotype was observed at least ten times. V gene TRBV6-6 combines with J gene TRBJ1-2, with unresolved D. This CDR3 spans 13 amino acids. CDR1 MNHNY and CDR2 SVGAGI come from the germline V gene (reference sequence). Trimming took 0 bases from V and 1 from J, leaving 3 bases between them. CDR3 amino acids: CASSYSSNYGYTF. The CDR3 DNA sequence: TGTGCCAGCAGTTACTCCAGTAACTATGGCTACACCTTC.

J is TRBJ2-1 and V is TRBV29-1; D might be TRBD1 or TRBD2, each matching 5 bases. CDR3 length: 13 amino acids. Germline V gene lookup returns CDR1 SQVTM and CDR2 ANQGSEA. V shed 8 bases and J shed 0 bases, with 11 bases lying between them. The CDR3 nucleotides are TGCAGCTTCCGGGACCTCTCCTACAATGAGCAGTTCTTC. Encoded protein: CSFRDLSYNEQFF.